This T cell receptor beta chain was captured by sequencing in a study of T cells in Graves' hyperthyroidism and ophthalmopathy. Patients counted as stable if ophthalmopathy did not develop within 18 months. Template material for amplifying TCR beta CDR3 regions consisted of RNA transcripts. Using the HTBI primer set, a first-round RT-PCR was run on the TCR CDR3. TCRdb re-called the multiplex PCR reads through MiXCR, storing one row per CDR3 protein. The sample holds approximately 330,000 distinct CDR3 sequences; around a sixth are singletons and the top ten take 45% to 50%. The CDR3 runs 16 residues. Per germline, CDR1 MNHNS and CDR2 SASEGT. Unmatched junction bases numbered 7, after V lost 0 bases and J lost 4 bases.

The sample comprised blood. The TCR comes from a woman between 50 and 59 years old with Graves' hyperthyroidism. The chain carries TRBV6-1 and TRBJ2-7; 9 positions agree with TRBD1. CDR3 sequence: CASSEATGTGKYEQYF. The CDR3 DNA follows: TGTGCCAGCAGTGAAGCAACCGGGACAGGGAAATACGAGCAGTACTTC.